The clone carrying this T cell receptor (beta chain) was picked up a small number of times. Its antigen is unidentified. The PCR employed 60 Vbeta primers together with 13 Jbeta primers. Profiled with immunoSEQ multiplex PCR; TCRdb holds only in-frame clones, not every one. The sample includes 160,000 or so clones, around 83% of them seen just once. The CDR3 consists of 15 residues. V was trimmed by 7 bases and J by 0 bases, leaving 13 bases between them. Germline V CDR1 and CDR2: SGHRS, YFSETQ. This sample stems from a study of cytomegalovirus exposure and HLA in healthy donors. The overall study: Genotyping of about 400 donors showed that around 81% belonged to the Caucasian-associated ancestry cluster.

General study findings and limits: In a later analysis, TCR beta V- and J-gene trimming was associated with a missense DCLRE1C variant. Specificity of a few CMV-associated chains for CMV antigens was verified in vitro.

The sequence came from a man aged 50-60 years in good health and CMV-seropositive. This rearrangement joins TRBV5-1 to TRBJ2-2, with D tentatively TRBD2 (5 bases). Sequencing input: PBMCs. The CDR3 coding sequence is TGCGCCAGCGGCCGGGCGGGCTCGAACACCGGGGAGCTGTTTTTT. It translates to CASGRAGSNTGELFF. Full variable domain (missing parts from reference TRBV5-1 and TRBJ2-2): KAGVTQTPRYLIKTRGQQVTLSCSPISGHRSVSWYQQTPGQGLQFLFEYFSETQRNKGNFPGRFSGRQFSNSRSEMNVSTLELGDSALYLCASGRAGSNTGELFFGEGSRLTVL.